This TCR beta chain was identified in a study of blood T cells in healthy people across ages. Study-level information: Using template switching, researchers captured about one barcoded beta molecule for each two T cells. Overall study results and limits: It was found that TCR beta diversity correlated strongly with the percentage of naive T cells.

This CDR3 comprises 16 residues. Per the germline V gene, CDR1 is SGHTA and CDR2 is FQGTGA. Concerning this clonotype itself: Its specificity is unknown. Compared with germline, one end of the junction differs, possibly owing to a read error.

The authors ran a second PCR of roughly 6 to 12 cycles using a sample-barcoded 5' primer and a J-beta primer mix. TCRdb re-called the 5' RACE reads through MiXCR, storing one row per CDR3 protein. Of 630,000 or so distinct CDR3 sequences listed, about 30% are singletons. The sequenced sample consisted of blood. This TCR derives from a woman over 75 in good health. The V and J genes are TRBV7-3 and TRBJ2-7; D possibly uses TRBD1 or TRBD2 (5 bases each). As DNA, the CDR3 is TGCACCAGCAGCGAAACCCGGCGAGGGGTCGGCTACGAGCAGTACTTC. Protein sequence: CTSSETRRGVGYEQYF.